Shown below are 18 T cell receptor beta chains from a single sample sequenced in a study of T cell repertoires in cytomegalovirus infection. MiXCR was run by TCRdb on the reads, yielding one entry per CDR3 protein. There are about 900,000 distinct CDR3 sequences in the sample; 30% to 40% occur only once, and around an eighth lies in the top ten. No cognate antigen is known for these TCRs. The sequencing used cultured CD8+ T cells from PBMCs, collected from culture after CMV antigen stimulation. These receptors all come from a human donor in good health (CMV status not recorded). Some clones in this sample may be carry-over from other donors' samples.

This clonotype was found many times. The chain recombines TRBV7-2 with TRBJ2-3, with 10 bases lining up with TRBD2. The CDR3 sequence is 15 residues long. Trimming took 5 bases from V and 4 from J; bases not matched to a gene: 6. Germline CDR1 reads SGHTA; CDR2 reads FQGNSA. CDR3 sequence: CASSHSGGSSDTQYF. The DNA of the CDR3 is TGTGCCAGCAGCCATAGCGGGGGGAGCTCAGATACGCAGTATTTT. The entire variable domain, with the rest obtained from reference TRBV7-2 and TRBJ2-3, is as follows: GAGVSQSPSNKVTEKGKDVELRCDPISGHTALYWYRQSLGQGLEFLIYFQGNSAPDKSGLPSDRFSAERTGGSVSTLTIQRTQQEDSAVYLCASSHSGGSSDTQYFGPGTRLTVL.

This chain joins TRBV10-3 and TRBJ2-7, with TRBD2 matching 11 bases. V shed 6 bases and J 1 base; nucleotides not matched to a gene: 5. The CDR3 spans 15 residues. Germline CDR1 ENHRY, CDR2 SYGVKD. The CDR3: CAIRTSGGESYEQYF. Written as DNA, the CDR3 is TGTGCCATCAGAACTAGCGGGGGAGAATCCTACGAGCAGTACTTC.

This chain connects TRBV19 to TRBJ2-2; D unclear. Between the trimmed V and J ends, which lost 3 bases and 4 bases, there was a span of 9 bases. Per germline, CDR1 LNHDA and CDR2 SQIVND (reference sequence). CDR3 length equals 14 residues. The CDR3 region has the DNA TGTGCCAGTAGTATCGGCAGAATCACCGGGGAGCTGTTTTTT. It yields the protein CASSIGRITGELFF.

CDR3 residues: CASSETTPRDEQYF. The CDR3 DNA reads as TGTGCCAGCAGTGAAACTACCCCGCGGGACGAGCAGTACTTC. This chain uses TRBV2 with TRBJ2-7; D possibly corresponds to TRBD2 (5 bases). The length of the CDR3 is 14 residues. Per germline, CDR1 SNHLY and CDR2 FYNNEI. V was trimmed by 2 bases and J by 5 bases, leaving 13 bases between them.

In this sample, this clonotype turned up a few times. The rearrangement uses TRBV20-1 and TRBJ2-5; no definite D call. The CDR3 contains 12 residues. CDR1 is DFQATT, CDR2 SNEGSKA, per germline (reference sequence). The germline V and J ends were trimmed by 2 bases and 5 bases, with 9 bases remaining between them. The DNA for the CDR3 is TGCAGTGCTAGAAGTCTCGGGGAGACCCAGTACTTC. Its translation: CSARSLGETQYF.

The sample holds a few counts of this clonotype. J is TRBJ2-2 and V is TRBV7-9; D is uncertain. The CDR3 is 17 residues long. The V end was cut by 5 bases, the J end by 1 base, with 17 bases between. Germline loops: CDR1 SEHNR, CDR2 FQNEAQ (reference sequence). The CDR3 loop is CASSPVVRSKNTGELFF. CDR3 DNA sequence: TGTGCCAGCAGCCCCGTTGTCCGGTCTAAGAACACCGGGGAGCTGTTTTTT. The full variable domain, completed using reference TRBV7-9 and TRBJ2-2, is DTGVSQNPRHKITKRGQNVTFRCDPISEHNRLYWYRQTLGQGPEFLTYFQNEAQLEKSRLLSDRFSAERPKGSFSTLEIQRTEQGDSAMYLCASSPVVRSKNTGELFFGEGSRLTVL.

This clonotype is a singleton in its sample. At one end, the junction sequence differs from germline, possibly due to a read error. This chain joins TRBV4-2 and TRBJ2-1, with D maybe TRBD2 (6 bases). The length of the CDR3 is 16 residues. CDR1 is LGHNA and CDR2 is YNFKEQ in the germline V gene. As DNA, the CDR3 is TGTGCCAGCAGCCAAGATCTCGGGAGCTCCTCCAATGAGCAGTTCTTC. Translation: CASSQDLGSSSNEQFF.

The chain couples TRBV18 to TRBJ1-5, with D perhaps matching TRBD1 (5 bases). Germline lookup yields CDR1 KGHSH and CDR2 LQKENI. V gave up 6 bases and J gave up 3 bases, with 12 bases separating them. The CDR3 extends over 14 amino acids. The CDR3 spells CASSRAEANQPQHF. The CDR3 nucleotides are TGTGCCAGCTCCAGGGCAGAGGCCAATCAGCCCCAGCATTTT.

The rearrangement uses TRBV25-1 and TRBJ1-1; D is undetermined. The CDR3 is 13 amino acids. The germline V gene has CDR1 MGHDK and CDR2 SYGVNS. V lost 6 bases and J 1 base, leaving 9 bases between the germline ends. This CDR3 reads CASRNLANTEAFF. In nucleotides, the CDR3 is TGTGCCAGCAGGAACCTCGCGAACACTGAAGCTTTCTTT.

This clonotype was observed a few times. The genes are TRBV19 and TRBJ2-1, with 7 bases lining up with TRBD2. Germline lookup yields CDR1 LNHDA and CDR2 SQIVND (reference sequence). The V and J ends lost 3 bases and 7 bases, in that order; junction bases with no gene match: 6. The CDR3 length is 14 residues. The CDR3 DNA sequence: TGTGCCAGTAGTATCCGGACTAGAGGGAATGAGCAGTTCTTC. This codes for CASSIRTRGNEQFF. Based on the CDR3 plus reference TRBV19 and TRBJ2-1, the full variable domain is DGGITQSPKYLFRKEGQNVTLSCEQNLNHDAMYWYRQDPGQGLRLIYYSQIVNDFQKGDIAEGYSVSREKKESFPLTVTSAQKNPTAFYLCASSIRTRGNEQFFGPGTRLTVL.

This chain connects TRBV6-6 to TRBJ2-2; maybe TRBD2 (6 bases). The CDR3 covers 13 residues. The germline V gene encodes CDR1 MNHNY and CDR2 SVGAGI (reference sequence). Trimming stripped 8 bases from V and 6 bases from J, with 13 bases between. As DNA, the CDR3 is TGTGCCAGCCGGCCGGAGGGCCCCGGGGAGCTGTTTTTT. Translated, it gives CASRPEGPGELFF.

The chain recombines TRBV7-6 with TRBJ2-1; the match to TRBD2 covers 8 bases. V shed 1 base and J 10 bases; nucleotides not matched to a gene: 6. Germline CDR1 is SGHVS and CDR2 is FNYEAQ. CDR3 length equals 14 residues. The DNA for the CDR3 is TGTGCCAGCAGCTTAGGCGGGGGGCAGGGAGAGCAGTTCTTC. It codes for CASSLGGGQGEQFF.

With respect to this clonotype: A much larger clone sits a single nucleotide away, making a read error possible. The CDR3 sequence: CANSSRTYDHTDTQYF. The CDR3 bases are TGTGCCAACAGCTCTCGTACTTACGATCACACAGATACGCAGTATTTT. V is TRBV7-4 and J is TRBJ2-3, with D unclear. CDR1 SGHVT and CDR2 SQSDAQ come from the germline V gene. This CDR3 has 16 amino acids.

The chain employs TRBV12-3 or TRBV12-4 and TRBJ2-2, with 8 nucleotides matching TRBD1. CDR3 length equals 13 residues. Unmatched junction bases numbered 9, after V lost 11 bases and J lost 7 bases. CDR3 DNA sequence: TGTGCCTTCGGGCAGGGGGCAGTCGGGGAGCTGTTTTTT. Encoded protein: CAFGQGAVGELFF.

This clonotype has a count of ten or more. This rearrangement joins TRBV7-2 to TRBJ2-2; D is ambiguous. V shed 2 bases and J shed 4 bases, with 8 bases lying between them. This CDR3 region has 14 residues. Germline V gene sequence: CDR1 SGHTA, CDR2 FQGNSA. The CDR3: CASSLFRGTGELFF. In DNA form, the CDR3 reads TGTGCCAGCAGCTTATTTCGAGGCACCGGGGAGCTGTTTTTT.

CDR3 sequence reads: CATRAITFLQAFF. The CDR3 nucleotides read TGTGCCACCAGAGCTATTACTTTCCTCCAAGCTTTCTTT. This chain joins TRBV15 and TRBJ1-1; D call uncertain. V lost 6 bases and J lost 9, with 17 bases in between. Germline V gene data show CDR1 as LNHNV and CDR2 as YYDKDF (reference sequence). The CDR3 is made up of 13 amino acids.

CDR3 amino acids: CASSLVLDEQFF. The DNA for the CDR3 is TGTGCCAGCAGCTTAGTGTTGGATGAGCAGTTCTTC. This chain connects TRBV7-9 to TRBJ2-1; D is unclear. The V end lost 1 base, the J end lost 8 bases, and 6 bases lay between the germline ends. The germline V gene has CDR1 SEHNR and CDR2 FQNEAQ (reference sequence). The CDR3 is 12 amino acids. Complete variable domain (other parts from reference TRBV7-9 and TRBJ2-1): DTGVSQNPRHKITKRGQNVTFRCDPISEHNRLYWYRQTLGQGPEFLTYFQNEAQLEKSRLLSDRFSAERPKGSFSTLEIQRTEQGDSAMYLCASSLVLDEQFFGPGTRLTVL.

This clonotype was picked up a small number of times. CDR3 sequence reads: CASSMSGGAWARETQYF. In nucleotides, the CDR3 is TGTGCCAGTAGTATGTCAGGGGGCGCGTGGGCCAGAGAGACCCAGTACTTC. The genes are TRBV19 and TRBJ2-5, with 8 bases fitting TRBD1. The CDR3 runs to 17 residues. CDR1 and CDR2 from the germline V gene are LNHDA and SQIVND (reference sequence). V lost 3 bases and J lost 4; bases outside the gene matches: 13.